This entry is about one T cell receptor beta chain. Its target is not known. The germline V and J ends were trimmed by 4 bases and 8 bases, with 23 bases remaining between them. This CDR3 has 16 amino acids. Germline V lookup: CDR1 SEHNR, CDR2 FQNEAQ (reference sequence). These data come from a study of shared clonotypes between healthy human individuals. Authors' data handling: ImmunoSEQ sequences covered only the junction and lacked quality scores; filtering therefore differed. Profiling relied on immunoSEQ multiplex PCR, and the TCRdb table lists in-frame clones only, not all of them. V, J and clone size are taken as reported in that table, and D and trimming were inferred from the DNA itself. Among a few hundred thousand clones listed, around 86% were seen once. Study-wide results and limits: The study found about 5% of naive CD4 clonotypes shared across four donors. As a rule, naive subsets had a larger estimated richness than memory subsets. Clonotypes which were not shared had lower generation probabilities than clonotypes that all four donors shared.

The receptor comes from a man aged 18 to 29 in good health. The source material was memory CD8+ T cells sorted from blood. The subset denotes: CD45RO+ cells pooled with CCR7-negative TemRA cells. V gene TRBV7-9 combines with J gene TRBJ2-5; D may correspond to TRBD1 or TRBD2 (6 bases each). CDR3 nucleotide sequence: TGTGCCAGCAGCTCCACCAGTGACCTAGGAGGGGGAACCCAGTACTTC. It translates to CASSSTSDLGGGTQYF.